Shown below are 24 T cell receptor beta chains from a single sample sequenced in a study of cytomegalovirus exposure and HLA in healthy donors. Vbeta (60) and Jbeta (13) primers were used in the PCR. TCRdb keeps only in-frame clones here, not all; method: immunoSEQ multiplex PCR. The sample has about 98,000 clones, 65% to 80% seen once. What was sequenced was PBMCs. The source is a man aged 60-69 years in good health and CMV-seropositive.

This rearrangement joins TRBV27 to TRBJ2-1; TRBD2 matches 14 bases. This CDR3 region has 15 residues. Trimming at V came to 3 bases and at J to 10 bases, leaving 5 bases not matched to a gene. Germline V gives CDR1 MNHEY, CDR2 SMNVEV (reference sequence). The CDR3 loop is CASSLTSGGGGEQFF. Here the CDR3 DNA reads TGTGCCAGCAGTTTGACTAGCGGGGGGGGCGGAGAGCAGTTCTTC.

The rearrangement uses TRBV5-8 and TRBJ1-5; D is perhaps TRBD1 (5 bases). V gave up 3 bases and J gave up 0 bases, with 16 bases separating them. The CDR3 runs 17 residues. Germline lookup yields CDR1 SGHTS and CDR2 YDEGEE. In DNA, the CDR3 is TGTGCCAGCAGCTCGGACAAACGGGCGGTTAGCAATCAGCCCCAGCATTTT. Translated: CASSSDKRAVSNQPQHF.

The V and J genes are TRBV29-1 and TRBJ2-1; TRBD2 agrees at 12 bases. The trim removed 0 bases at V and 7 bases at J, leaving 10 bases unmatched. In germline, CDR1 is SQVTM, CDR2 ANQGSEA. The CDR3 sequence is 17 residues long. The CDR3 nucleotides are TGCAGCGTTGAAGATCGGGCTAGCGGGGGGGCCTTAAATGAGCAGTTCTTC. This encodes CSVEDRASGGALNEQFF.

The rearrangement links TRBV28 to TRBJ2-7, with TRBD2 as a possible D gene (6 bases). The V gene lost 3 bases and the J gene lost 4 bases, with 16 bases spanning the gap. The CDR3 has 15 residues. The V gene's germline CDR1 is MDHEN and CDR2 SYDVKM. The CDR3 region has the DNA TGTGCCAGCAGTTTGTTGGGCGGGGTGCGATACGAGCAGTACTTC. It translates to CASSLLGGVRYEQYF.

The chain couples TRBV7-9 to TRBJ2-2; 8 nucleotides match TRBD2. This CDR3 has 15 amino acids. With V trimmed by 0 bases and J by 6 bases, 3 bases remained unmatched. Germline assignment: CDR1 SEHNR and CDR2 FQNEAQ (reference sequence). In nucleotides, the CDR3 is TGTGCCAGCAGCTTAGCGGGACTAGTCTCCGGGGAGCTGTTTTTT. Translated, it gives CASSLAGLVSGELFF.

This chain connects TRBV2 to TRBJ2-1; D might be TRBD1 (6 bases). Germline V gene data show CDR1 as SNHLY and CDR2 as FYNNEI. V was trimmed by 7 bases and J by 12 bases, leaving 19 bases between them. The CDR3 totals 13 residues. This CDR3 reads CASKDNSEGVQFF. CDR3 DNA sequence: TGTGCCAGCAAGGACAATTCCGAGGGGGTGCAGTTCTTC. The variable domain in full, with the rest retrieved from reference TRBV2 and TRBJ2-1, is EPEVTQTPSHQVTQMGQEVILRCVPISNHLYFYWYRQILGQKVEFLVSFYNNEISEKSEIFDDQFSVERPDGSNFTLKIRSTKLEDSAMYFCASKDNSEGVQFFGPGTRLTVL.

The V gene is TRBV28, the J gene TRBJ2-3, with D perhaps TRBD2 (6 bases). In germline, CDR1 is MDHEN, CDR2 SYDVKM. Trimming removed 10 bases at V and 4 bases at J, with 18 bases between. There are 14 residues in the CDR3. DNA for the CDR3: TGTGCCAAGCGGGCCCCATTTATCCCAGATACGCAGTATTTT. Protein: CAKRAPFIPDTQYF.

A single count supports this clone. This chain links TRBV10-3 with TRBJ2-1; TRBD1 is a possible D gene (6 bases). This CDR3 spans 17 amino acids. Deletions cut 4 bases from V and 7 bases from J, with 23 bases between. The germline gives CDR1 ENHRY, CDR2 SYGVKD. CDR3 residues: CAISGGSRGFKWNEQFF. CDR3 nucleotide sequence: TGTGCCATCAGTGGGGGGTCAAGGGGGTTCAAATGGAATGAGCAGTTCTTC.

In its sample, this clone was seen once. The V call is TRBV18, the J call TRBJ2-2, with D perhaps matching TRBD1 (5 bases). The germline gives CDR1 KGHSH, CDR2 LQKENI. V gave up 3 bases and J gave up 4 bases, with 21 bases separating them. The CDR3 runs 18 residues. Here the CDR3 reads CASSPTGLAGSSTGELFF. CDR3 sequence (DNA): TGTGCCAGCTCACCCACCGGTCTCGCAGGGTCGAGCACCGGGGAGCTGTTTTTT. The full variable domain, completed using reference TRBV18 and TRBJ2-2, is NAGVMQNPRHLVRRRGQEARLRCSPMKGHSHVYWYRQLPEEGLKFMVYLQKENIIDESGMPKERFSAEFPKEGPSILRIQQVVRGDSAAYFCASSPTGLAGSSTGELFFGEGSRLTVL.

The chain combines TRBV15 with TRBJ1-6; a weak D match, TRBD1 (6 bases). CDR3 length: 14 residues. In germline, CDR1 is LNHNV, CDR2 YYDKDF (reference sequence). The V end lost 5 bases, the J end lost 7 bases, and 12 bases lay between the germline ends. The CDR3 nucleotides read TGTGCCACCAGCCGAGGCGGACAGAATTCACCCCTCCACTTT. Amino acid sequence: CATSRGGQNSPLHF.

V is TRBV2 and J is TRBJ2-5; D is unresolved. CDR1 SNHLY and CDR2 FYNNEI come from the germline V gene. Trimming removed 3 bases at V and 1 base at J, with 18 bases between. This CDR3 has 17 residues. The DNA of the CDR3 is TGTGCCAGCAGTGATGGTCGGCGGCAGCTTGGCCAAGAGACCCAGTACTTC. This codes for CASSDGRRQLGQETQYF.

This rearrangement joins TRBV18 to TRBJ1-4, with 9 positions matching TRBD1. CDR1 and CDR2 (germline): KGHSH, LQKENI. The CDR3 runs to 14 residues. V lost 4 bases, J lost 7 bases, and 4 bases stayed unmatched. CDR3 sequence (DNA): TGTGCCAGCTCACAGGGACAGGGAGGTGAAAAACTGTTTTTT. It yields the protein CASSQGQGGEKLFF.

The chain is built from TRBV19 and TRBJ1-6; TRBD1 agrees at 8 bases. V lost 3 bases and J lost 7; bases outside the gene matches: 2. This CDR3 has 14 residues. Germline CDR1 reads LNHDA; CDR2 reads SQIVND (reference sequence). CDR3 protein: CASSMGQDNSPLHF. The CDR3 bases are TGTGCCAGTAGTATGGGACAGGACAATTCACCCCTCCACTTT.

Note on this clone: The germline gene is not matched at one end of the junction; a read error may be the cause. The chain carries TRBV7-9 and TRBJ2-7; D unresolved. From germline, CDR1 is SEHNR and CDR2 FQNEAQ (reference sequence). The CDR3 totals 11 residues. CDR3: CSSSYNYEQYF. In nucleotides, the CDR3 is TGTTCCAGCAGCTACAACTACGAGCAGTACTTC.

This clone was observed a handful of times. The chain links TRBV2 to TRBJ1-2, with TRBD1 identical over 9 bases. CDR3 length: 14 amino acids. CDR1 and CDR2 (germline): SNHLY, FYNNEI. V lost 6 bases and J lost 6; bases outside the gene matches: 8. The CDR3 coding sequence is TGTGCCAGCAGAGTAAAACAGGGGGCGAATGGCTACACCTTC. Translated: CASRVKQGANGYTF.

V and J are TRBV28 and TRBJ2-3; 8 positions agree with TRBD2. Losses at the gene ends were 8 bases for V and 3 bases for J; bases not matched to a gene: 13. The CDR3 is 16 amino acids. The germline CDR1 and CDR2 sequences are MDHEN and SYDVKM. For the CDR3, the DNA is TGTGCCAGCGAAGAGTTTAGCGGGGAATTAACAGATACGCAGTATTTT. As protein: CASEEFSGELTDTQYF.

The chain carries TRBV10-2 and TRBJ2-1; D gene ambiguous. The CDR3 spans 14 residues. Looked up from germline, CDR1 is WSHSY and CDR2 is SAAADI. The ends were cut back, 3 bases at V and 4 bases at J, with 10 bases in the middle. The CDR3 DNA reads TGCGCCAGCAGTGAATCGGCAGGTTACAATGAGCAGTTCTTC. Translation: CASSESAGYNEQFF.

A single count supports this clone. This chain links TRBV5-1 with TRBJ2-7, with 7 positions matching TRBD2. From germline, CDR1 is SGHRS and CDR2 YFSETQ. J gave up 2 bases and V 4 bases, and 6 bases lay outside the gene matches. The CDR3 covers 14 residues. In DNA, the CDR3 is TGCGCCAGCAGCCGATCTAGCGGTACCTACGAGCAGTACTTC. It specifies CASSRSSGTYEQYF.

This clone has a handful of counts. The chain has TRBV4-2 and TRBJ1-5; 11 bases are a match to TRBD1. The V and J ends lost 3 bases and 6 bases, in that order; junction bases with no gene match: 4. Germline V lookup: CDR1 LGHNA, CDR2 YNFKEQ. The length of the CDR3 is 15 residues. The CDR3 loop reads CASSQGQGEVQPQHF. Here the CDR3 DNA reads TGTGCCAGCAGCCAGGGACAGGGGGAGGTTCAGCCCCAGCATTTT.

This clone was seen a handful of times. The chain links TRBV5-6 to TRBJ2-3; TRBD2 aligns across 8 bases. Germline V gene lookup returns CDR1 SGHDT and CDR2 YYEEEE. The CDR3 runs to 16 residues. V shed 5 bases, J shed 2 bases, and the junction held 10 bases outside the gene matches. Written as DNA, the CDR3 is TGTGCCAGCAGTTCCCCGGGGGGGGTGGACACAGATACGCAGTATTTT. Its translation: CASSSPGGVDTDTQYF.

The count of this clone is one. V gene TRBV2 combines with J gene TRBJ1-1; D gene uncertain. The V end lost 3 bases, the J end lost 3 bases, and 11 bases lay between the germline ends. Germline V gives CDR1 SNHLY, CDR2 FYNNEI. The CDR3 spans 14 residues. The CDR3 coding sequence is TGTGCCAGCAGTGAGATTAGCCCCGACACTGAAGCTTTCTTT. It encodes CASSEISPDTEAFF.

The chain joins TRBV6-6 to TRBJ2-1, with 8 bases aligning to TRBD1. The J segment lost 6 bases and the V segment lost 10 bases, leaving 8 bases of the junction unmatched. The CDR3 has 13 residues. The germline V gene encodes CDR1 MNHNY and CDR2 SVGAGI (reference sequence). This CDR3 is CATRQGASNEQFF. The CDR3 nucleotides are TGTGCCACCCGGCAGGGGGCTAGCAATGAGCAGTTCTTC.

This CDR3 is CATEGGGASTGELFF. As DNA, the CDR3 is TGTGCCACCGAGGGCGGGGGGGCCAGCACCGGGGAGCTGTTTTTT. The rearrangement links TRBV15 to TRBJ2-2; TRBD2 matches 9 bases. The length of the CDR3 is 15 residues. Germline CDR1 is LNHNV and CDR2 is YYDKDF (reference sequence). The J segment lost 4 bases and the V segment lost 8 bases, leaving 8 bases of the junction unmatched.

This chain uses TRBV9 with TRBJ2-1; D gene ambiguous. This CDR3 contains 17 residues. The germline V gene has CDR1 SGDLS and CDR2 YYNGEE. V shed 0 bases and J shed 2 bases, with 15 bases lying between them. The CDR3 spells CASSVEARGPTYNEQFF. The CDR3 DNA reads TGTGCCAGCAGCGTAGAAGCCCGTGGGCCAACCTACAATGAGCAGTTCTTC.